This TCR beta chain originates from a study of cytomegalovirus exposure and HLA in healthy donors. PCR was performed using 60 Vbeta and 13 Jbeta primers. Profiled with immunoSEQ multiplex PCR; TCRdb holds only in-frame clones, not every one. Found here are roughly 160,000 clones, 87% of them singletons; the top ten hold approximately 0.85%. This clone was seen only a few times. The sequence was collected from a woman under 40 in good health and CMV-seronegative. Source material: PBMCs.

CDR3 residues: CASSPTDGLTEAFF. The CDR3 DNA reads as TGTGCCAGCTCACCAACCGACGGACTCACTGAAGCTTTCTTT. The rearrangement uses TRBV18 and TRBJ1-1, with no clear D. Deletions cut 2 bases from V and 4 bases from J, with 11 bases between. Per the germline V gene, CDR1 is KGHSH and CDR2 is LQKENI. The CDR3 spans 14 residues.